The clone carrying this T cell receptor beta chain was detected only a few times. Its antigen is unknown. Prepared TCR beta cDNA libraries contained unique molecular identifiers. TCRdb itself ran the PCR reads through MiXCR, one entry per CDR3 protein. Of 700,000 to 900,000 distinct CDR3 sequences in the sample, 40% to 55% were seen once. This record comes from a study of post-analysis software for immune sequencing data. Study context: Relapsing-remitting, secondary progressive and progressive-relapsing multiple sclerosis were all included among the disease courses. Study-wide results and limits: The study found significantly lower normalized Chao1 diversity in multiple sclerosis patients than in controls. F measure showed strong co-clustering of same-batch samples. Relative to controls, patients had five TRBV segments at higher frequency, with TRBV5-6, TRBV5-1 and TRBV20-1 among these.

Per germline, CDR1 SGHTA and CDR2 FQGNSA. The ends were cut back, 1 base at V and 8 bases at J, with 9 bases in the middle. There are 13 residues in the CDR3. V is TRBV7-2 and J is TRBJ2-4, with unresolved D. The sample was blood. The receptor was derived from a girl between 5 and 17 years old with multiple sclerosis. The CDR3 DNA sequence: TGTGCCAGCAGCTTAGTATGGGTGGACATTCAGTACTTC. Translating it yields CASSLVWVDIQYF. The full variable domain, in which reference TRBV7-2 and TRBJ2-4 provide the parts outside the CDR3, is GAGVSQSPSNKVTEKGKDVELRCDPISGHTALYWYRQSLGQGLEFLIYFQGNSAPDKSGLPSDRFSAERTGGSVSTLTIQRTQQEDSAVYLCASSLVWVDIQYFGAGTRLSVL.